The 26 T cell receptor beta chains presented below share a single source sample, sequenced in a study of vaccination effects on CD4 cells after COVID-19. Profiled with immunoSEQ multiplex PCR; TCRdb holds only in-frame clones, not every one. The data show approximately 70,000 clones, around four fifths seen once. Viral peptide pool expansion of antigen-specific CD4+ T cells preceded sequencing in the ViraFEST assay. The authors isolated CD4+ T cells after ten to eleven days of culture. Two-dose BNT162b2 or mRNA-1273 vaccination was given to participants. These TCRs are of unknown antigen specificity. This material consisted of CD4+ T cells from PBMCs cultured with HCoV-OC43 spike peptides, taken after COVID-19 vaccination. Subset: HCoV-OC43 spike overlapping peptide pool stimulation. The receptors were gathered from a human donor who received a COVID-19 vaccine.

The table lists this clone with a few counts. The chain is built from TRBV3-1 (or the pseudogene TRBV3-2) and TRBJ2-3; D is undetermined. The CDR3 runs 13 residues. From germline, CDR1 is LGHDT and CDR2 YNNKEL (reference sequence). V gave up 1 base and J gave up 3 bases, with 5 bases separating them. The CDR3 here is CASSQAGTDTQYF. CDR3 nucleotides: TGTGCCAGCAGCCAAGCTGGGACAGATACGCAGTATTTT.

V gene TRBV7-2 combines with J gene TRBJ1-3; no reliable D call. Trimming pared 5 bases from V and 2 bases from J, leaving 7 bases between. Germline V gene lookup returns CDR1 SGHTA and CDR2 FQGNSA. This CDR3 comprises 13 residues. The CDR3 DNA reads TGTGCCAGCAGCCCCTCGGCTGGAAACACCATATATTTT. This sequence encodes CASSPSAGNTIYF.

The rearrangement links TRBV6-5 to TRBJ2-3; maybe TRBD2 (7 bases). CDR3 length: 15 residues. V was pared by 2 bases and J by 4 bases, with 13 bases between. The germline gives CDR1 MNHEY, CDR2 SVGAGI. The CDR3 coding sequence is TGTGCCAGCAGTTACATGCAGGGGAGGGCAGATACGCAGTATTTT. Translation: CASSYMQGRADTQYF.

The chain combines TRBV14 with TRBJ2-3, with TRBD2 as a possible D gene (5 bases). Trimming pared 6 bases from V and 1 base from J, leaving 8 bases between. The CDR3 runs 13 residues. The germline gives CDR1 SGHDN, CDR2 FVKESK. For the CDR3, the DNA is TGTGCCAGCAGACGGGGAGGCACAGATACGCAGTATTTT. This codes for CASRRGGTDTQYF.

The chain has TRBV24-1 and TRBJ1-2, with 7 bases aligning to TRBD1. V was pared by 3 bases and J by 0 bases, with 6 bases of the junction left unmatched. The germline CDR1 and CDR2 sequences are KGHDR and SFDVKD. The CDR3 contains 16 residues. The CDR3 spells CATSDPGTATNYGYTF. DNA for the CDR3: TGTGCCACCAGTGATCCGGGGACAGCTACTAACTATGGCTACACCTTC.

The chain's CDR3 is CASSETWTGDQPQHF. CDR3 in DNA: TGTGCCAGCAGTGAAACCTGGACAGGGGATCAGCCCCAGCATTTT. The chain carries TRBV6-1 and TRBJ1-5, with 9 bases aligning to TRBD1. The trim removed 2 bases at V and 5 bases at J, leaving 4 bases unmatched. Per germline, CDR1 MNHNS and CDR2 SASEGT. The CDR3 spans 15 residues.

The gene calls are TRBV5-1 and TRBJ2-5; 7 nucleotides agree with TRBD1. Looked up from germline, CDR1 is SGHRS and CDR2 is YFSETQ. The V segment lost 4 bases and the J segment 3 bases; nucleotides outside the gene matches: 3. This CDR3 has 13 residues. CDR3 region: CASSRGTEETQYF. CDR3 coding DNA: TGCGCCAGCAGCCGTGGGACAGAAGAGACCCAGTACTTC.

The chain has TRBV7-2 and TRBJ1-1; 7 bases fit TRBD1. CDR1 is SGHTA, CDR2 FQGNSA, per germline. V lost 4 bases, J lost 0 bases, and 2 bases stayed unmatched. The CDR3 covers 14 residues. The CDR3 loop is CASSSGTVNTEAFF. CDR3 bases: TGTGCCAGCAGCTCCGGGACAGTGAACACTGAAGCTTTCTTT.

V and J are TRBV6-5 and TRBJ1-1; D is uncertain. Deletions cut 6 bases from V and 4 bases from J, with 12 bases between. In germline, CDR1 is MNHEY, CDR2 SVGAGI. The CDR3 has 13 residues. In DNA, the CDR3 is TGTGCCAGCAGCGTTATCAAGGGCACTGAAGCTTTCTTT. It encodes CASSVIKGTEAFF.

This chain uses TRBV4-3 with TRBJ1-2, with no clear D. The CDR3 covers 16 residues. The germline CDR1 and CDR2 sequences are LGHNA and YSLEER. Trimming stripped 0 bases from V and 0 bases from J, with 11 bases between. CDR3 nucleotide sequence: TGCGCCAGCAGCCAAGAATCATCTCCAGCTAACTATGGCTACACCTTC. It is translated as CASSQESSPANYGYTF.

This chain links TRBV5-1 with TRBJ2-5; 9 nucleotides agree with TRBD2. Looked up from germline, CDR1 is SGHRS and CDR2 is YFSETQ. V lost 4 bases, J lost 5 bases, and 12 bases stayed unmatched. The CDR3 has 16 amino acids. The CDR3 loop reads CASSREGRGGQETQYF. The CDR3 DNA reads TGCGCCAGCAGCAGGGAAGGGCGGGGGGGCCAGGAGACCCAGTACTTC.

As DNA, the CDR3 is TGTGCCAGCAGTTACTGGGTAGAGGGTGGCTACACCTTC. It encodes CASSYWVEGGYTF. The genes are TRBV6-5 and TRBJ1-2; D is undetermined. Per germline, CDR1 MNHEY and CDR2 SVGAGI. Deletions cut 1 base from V and 7 bases from J, with 10 bases between. The CDR3 runs 13 residues.

J is TRBJ1-3 and V is TRBV7-2; no definite D call. Germline loops: CDR1 SGHTA, CDR2 FQGNSA. The CDR3 has 14 residues. The V end lost 5 bases, the J end lost 0 bases, and 8 bases lay between the germline ends. CDR3 DNA sequence: TGTGCCAGCAGCGCGAGAGTCTCTGGAAACACCATATATTTT. Protein: CASSARVSGNTIYF.

The rearrangement links TRBV2 to TRBJ2-5; the D is unclear. The ends were cut back, 3 bases at V and 5 bases at J, with 4 bases in the middle. This CDR3 comprises 11 residues. Germline V lookup: CDR1 SNHLY, CDR2 FYNNEI. CDR3 protein: CASSDPETQYF. Here the CDR3 DNA reads TGTGCCAGCAGTGACCCGGAGACCCAGTACTTC. Looking up the rest from reference TRBV2 and TRBJ2-5 gives the full variable domain: EPEVTQTPSHQVTQMGQEVILRCVPISNHLYFYWYRQILGQKVEFLVSFYNNEISEKSEIFDDQFSVERPDGSNFTLKIRSTKLEDSAMYFCASSDPETQYFGPGTRLLVL.

The genes are TRBV4-3 and TRBJ2-4; TRBD2 matches at 7 bases. The CDR3 totals 16 residues. J gave up 15 bases and V 1 base, and 18 bases lay outside the gene matches. Per the germline V gene, CDR1 is LGHNA and CDR2 is YSLEER. The CDR3: CASSQAGWGEGRRMYF. CDR3 bases: TGCGCCAGCAGCCAAGCGGGTTGGGGGGAGGGACGACGGATGTACTTC.

This clone came up a few times. The chain recombines TRBV5-8 with TRBJ2-1; 9 bases match TRBD2. V was clipped by 0 bases and J by 8 bases; unmatched bases: 6. From germline, CDR1 is SGHTS and CDR2 YDEGEE. This CDR3 has 15 amino acids. CDR3 in amino acids: CASSLEAGGGYEQFF. CDR3 nucleotides: TGTGCCAGCAGCTTGGAGGCGGGAGGGGGCTATGAGCAGTTCTTC. The full variable domain, with the rest looked up from reference TRBV5-8 and TRBJ2-1, is EAGVTQSPTHLIKTRGQQATLRCSPISGHTSVYWYQQALGLGLQFLLWYDEGEERNRGNFPPRFSGRQFPNYSSELNVNALELEDSALYLCASSLEAGGGYEQFFGPGTRLTVL.

This clone was observed a handful of times. The chain is built from TRBV2 and TRBJ2-7, with D perhaps matching TRBD2 (5 bases). CDR1 is SNHLY and CDR2 is FYNNEI in the germline V gene. The CDR3 is 12 residues long. Trimming cost V 7 bases and J 6 bases, with 13 bases left between them. The DNA for the CDR3 is TGTGCCAGCACCACCGGGGTTTTCGAGCAGTACGTC. This sequence encodes CASTTGVFEQYV.

The chain has TRBV12-3 or TRBV12-4 and TRBJ1-1, with 7 nucleotides matching TRBD1. This CDR3 is 13 amino acids long. V was pared by 5 bases and J by 4 bases, with 4 bases of the junction left unmatched. The CDR3 region is CASSARQGTEAFF. The CDR3 nucleotides are TGTGCCAGCAGTGCCCGACAGGGCACTGAAGCTTTCTTT.

The J gene is TRBJ2-5, the V gene TRBV24-1; 8 positions match TRBD2. In germline, CDR1 is KGHDR, CDR2 SFDVKD. The trim removed 4 bases at V and 5 bases at J, leaving 8 bases unmatched. This CDR3 spans 15 amino acids. The CDR3, as DNA: TGTGCCACCAGTGACCCCGGGGGGGGCAGGGAGACCCAGTACTTC. This codes for CATSDPGGGRETQYF.

This chain uses TRBV7-2 with TRBJ1-5; D unresolved. Germline V gene data show CDR1 as SGHTA and CDR2 as FQGNSA. Trimming shortened V by 2 bases and J by 2 bases, and 10 bases separated the two germline ends. CDR3 size: 15 residues. CDR3 DNA: TGTGCCAGCAGCTTACTGGGTAATGGCAATCAGCCCCAGCATTTT. It codes for CASSLLGNGNQPQHF.

This sequence joins TRBV21-1 and TRBJ1-2; the table names TRBD1, a call not compared with the DNA. TRBV21-1 is a recognized pseudogene. The CDR3 is 15 residues long. In DNA, the CDR3 is TGTGCCAGCAGCAAAGACGACAGGGCGTCGGAAGGCTACACCTTC. Amino acids: CASSKDDRASEGYTF.

This chain joins TRBV9 and TRBJ1-6, with D tentatively TRBD1 (5 bases). This CDR3 comprises 15 residues. CDR1 and CDR2 (germline): SGDLS, YYNGEE. Trimming took off 0 bases at V and 10 bases at J, with 14 bases between the two ends. The CDR3 sequence is CASSVALGDESPLHF. CDR3 bases: TGTGCCAGCAGCGTAGCTTTAGGGGACGAATCACCCCTCCACTTT.

This rearrangement joins TRBV2 to TRBJ2-2, with unresolved D. The CDR3 runs to 15 residues. The germline V gene has CDR1 SNHLY and CDR2 FYNNEI. V was trimmed by 4 bases and J by 7 bases, leaving 16 bases between them. CDR3 DNA sequence: TGTGCCAGCAGTGGAACGACCGGTCGGAGCGGGGAGCTGTTTTTT. Encoded protein: CASSGTTGRSGELFF.

This CDR3 is CASSQRTGYQETQYF. For the CDR3, the DNA is TGCGCCAGCAGTCAACGGACAGGGTACCAAGAGACCCAGTACTTC. V is TRBV4-1 and J is TRBJ2-5, with 8 bases that match TRBD1. This CDR3 has 15 residues. V trimming: 6 bases; J trimming: 0 bases; junction bases outside the gene matches: 6. The germline V gene has CDR1 MGHRA and CDR2 YSYEKL.

The rearrangement uses TRBV6-5 and TRBJ2-2; 13 bases match TRBD2. The germline gives CDR1 MNHEY, CDR2 SVGAGI. Trimming took 11 bases from V and 4 from J; bases not matched to a gene: 7. The CDR3 runs 15 residues. CDR3 residues: CAGKTSGGATGELFF. As DNA, the CDR3 is TGTGCCGGCAAAACTAGCGGGGGGGCCACCGGGGAGCTGTTTTTT.

This clone was observed once. The CDR3 region is CASSRVAAYGYTF. The CDR3 DNA reads TGTGCCAGCAGCCGGGTCGCAGCTTATGGCTACACCTTC. J is TRBJ1-2 and V is TRBV14; D gene unclear. The V and J ends lost 4 bases and 5 bases respectively, with 11 bases between them. This CDR3 spans 13 amino acids. Germline V lookup: CDR1 SGHDN, CDR2 FVKESK.